One sample yielded the 24 T cell receptor beta chains listed below, sequenced in a study of blood T cell repertoires in COVID-19. The method was immunoSEQ multiplex PCR; TCRdb's version includes in-frame clones alone and lacks a portion of them. This sample has about 30,000 clones, with 65% to 90% found just once. The material sequenced was peripheral blood. These receptors all stem from a man older than 75 with active COVID-19.

The CDR3 reads CASSMPLGNSYEQYF. The CDR3 bases are TGTGCCAGCAGCATGCCCCTAGGAAACTCCTACGAGCAGTACTTC. This chain connects TRBV5-4 to TRBJ2-7; D remains unclear. This CDR3 region has 15 residues. V gave up 4 bases and J gave up 0 bases, with 14 bases separating them. Germline V gene lookup returns CDR1 SGHNT and CDR2 YYREEE (reference sequence).

In DNA form, the CDR3 reads TGCGCCAGCAGCTTGGGGGGGACAACCTATGGCTACACCTTC. Translation: CASSLGGTTYGYTF. This chain links TRBV5-1 with TRBJ1-2; the D gene is possibly TRBD1 (6 bases). V lost 0 bases to trimming and J lost 4 bases, with 10 bases between them. The CDR3 contains 14 residues. Germline values: CDR1 SGHRS, CDR2 YFSETQ.

The chain combines TRBV6-5 with TRBJ2-3; no clear D gene. The CDR3 extends over 15 amino acids. Germline V gene sequence: CDR1 MNHEY, CDR2 SVGAGI. Trimming stripped 3 bases from V and 0 bases from J, with 10 bases between. CDR3 loop: CASSYNGRSTDTQYF. CDR3 in DNA: TGTGCCAGCAGTTATAATGGCCGAAGCACAGATACGCAGTATTTT.

The chain joins TRBV29-1 to TRBJ1-1, with D unresolved. The CDR3 length is 11 residues. Deletions cut 5 bases from V and 2 bases from J, with 6 bases between. Germline CDR1 reads SQVTM; CDR2 reads ANQGSEA. In DNA form, the CDR3 reads TGCAGCGTTAATAAAAACACTGAAGCTTTCTTT. It encodes CSVNKNTEAFF.

This clone was seen a single time. The chain is built from TRBV7-9 and TRBJ2-5, with 11 bases identical to TRBD1. J gave up 2 bases and V 3 bases, and 2 bases lay outside the gene matches. CDR1 and CDR2 from the germline V gene are SEHNR and FQNEAQ (reference sequence). This CDR3 is 15 amino acids long. The CDR3 nucleotides read TGTGCCAGCAGCTTCGGGACAGGGGGTCAAGAGACCCAGTACTTC. It codes for CASSFGTGGQETQYF.

The chain employs TRBV6-5 and TRBJ1-3; no clear D gene. Germline V gene sequence: CDR1 MNHEY, CDR2 SVGAGI. Trimming took 7 bases from V and 0 from J, leaving 10 bases between them. There are 14 residues in the CDR3. The CDR3 nucleotides read TGTGCCAGCACAGGTAGTTCCTCTGGAAACACCATATATTTT. It translates to CASTGSSSGNTIYF.

DNA for the CDR3: TGTGCCAGCAGCTTAGCGGGGGCAACAGATACGCAGTATTTT. Translation gives CASSLAGATDTQYF. The chain uses TRBV5-4 and TRBJ2-3; 8 positions agree with TRBD2. CDR1 SGHNT and CDR2 YYREEE come from the germline V gene (reference sequence). V lost 2 bases to trimming and J lost 3 bases; unmatched junction nucleotides: 2. CDR3 size: 14 residues.

The chain carries TRBV7-9 and TRBJ2-5, with D unclear. V was shortened by 5 bases and J by 0 bases, with 4 bases between the two germline ends. The CDR3 runs to 12 residues. The V gene's germline CDR1 is SEHNR and CDR2 FQNEAQ (reference sequence). This CDR3 is CASSRYQETQYF. In nucleotides, the CDR3 is TGTGCCAGCAGCCGGTACCAAGAGACCCAGTACTTC.

CDR3 DNA: TGTGCAAGTCGCTTGACCGGGACCAGGGAGGATGAGCAGTTCTTC. This translates into CASRLTGTREDEQFF. The gene calls are TRBV12-2 and TRBJ2-1; the D call in the table, TRBD2, was not verified against the DNA. TRBV12-2 is termed a pseudogene. There are 15 residues in the CDR3.

The chain couples TRBV5-1 to TRBJ1-6; D gene uncertain. Germline CDR1 is SGHRS and CDR2 is YFSETQ. This CDR3 has 15 residues. V was clipped by 0 bases and J by 7 bases, with 11 bases between them. The CDR3 here is CASSLVANGNSPLHF. The CDR3 bases are TGCGCCAGCAGCTTGGTGGCCAACGGGAATTCACCCCTCCACTTT.

V gene TRBV7-9 combines with J gene TRBJ1-1; 10 bases agree with TRBD1. The CDR3 sequence is 15 residues long. Germline V CDR1 and CDR2: SEHNR, FQNEAQ (reference sequence). J lost 3 bases, V lost 5 bases, and 6 bases had no gene match. CDR3: CASSMGDRGYTEAFF. The CDR3 DNA reads TGTGCCAGCAGCATGGGGGACAGGGGCTACACTGAAGCTTTCTTT.

The J gene is TRBJ2-7, the V gene TRBV5-1, with 8 bases identical to TRBD2. V was pared by 4 bases and J by 2 bases, with 8 bases of the junction left unmatched. This CDR3 contains 15 residues. Germline V gene lookup returns CDR1 SGHRS and CDR2 YFSETQ. The CDR3 DNA reads TGCGCCAGCAGCCCGTCCGCGGGGGGACCCTACGAGCAGTACTTC. Translated, it gives CASSPSAGGPYEQYF. Full variable domain (missing parts from reference TRBV5-1 and TRBJ2-7): KAGVTQTPRYLIKTRGQQVTLSCSPISGHRSVSWYQQTPGQGLQFLFEYFSETQRNKGNFPGRFSGRQFSNSRSEMNVSTLELGDSALYLCASSPSAGGPYEQYFGPGTRLTVT.

V is TRBV7-3 and J is TRBJ2-2, with D maybe TRBD1 (5 bases). CDR1 and CDR2 (germline): SGHTA, FQGTGA. V was shortened by 4 bases and J by 6 bases, with 12 bases between the two germline ends. The length of the CDR3 is 14 residues. The CDR3 DNA sequence: TGTGCCAGCAGCTCGACAGTTCCCGCCGGGGAGCTGTTTTTT. It translates to CASSSTVPAGELFF.

V and J are TRBV10-2 and TRBJ2-1; 7 bases are shared with TRBD2. CDR3 size: 15 residues. CDR1 is WSHSY and CDR2 is SAAADI in the germline V gene. The J segment lost 7 bases and the V segment lost 0 bases, leaving 6 bases of the junction unmatched. The CDR3 spells CASSESGGVGNEQFF. Written as DNA, the CDR3 is TGCGCCAGCAGTGAGTCGGGGGGGGTTGGGAATGAGCAGTTCTTC.

The chain has TRBV19 and TRBJ2-1; TRBD2 matches 12 bases. The V gene end was trimmed by 0 bases and the J gene end by 8 bases; junction bases not matched to a gene: 5. The CDR3 length is 16 residues. CDR1 and CDR2 (germline): LNHDA, SQIVND (reference sequence). The CDR3 nucleotides are TGTGCCAGTAGTATAGACGCTAGCGGGGGGGCCTATGAGCAGTTCTTC. The encoded protein is CASSIDASGGAYEQFF.

The genes are TRBV24-1 and TRBJ2-3; no firm D call. CDR3 size: 16 residues. Germline CDR1 is KGHDR and CDR2 is SFDVKD. Trimming took 0 bases from V and 0 from J, leaving 9 bases between them. CDR3 sequence: CATSDLQDSSTDTQYF. In DNA, the CDR3 is TGTGCCACCAGTGATTTGCAGGATTCTAGCACAGATACGCAGTATTTT.

The CDR3 bases are TGTGCCAGTAGTATTTCGGGACAGAGAAACACCATATATTTT. Its translation: CASSISGQRNTIYF. The chain is built from TRBV19 and TRBJ1-3, with 7 bases that match TRBD1. The CDR3 loop spans 14 amino acids. J gave up 5 bases and V 3 bases, and 4 bases lay outside the gene matches. CDR1 LNHDA and CDR2 SQIVND come from the germline V gene (reference sequence).

V and J are TRBV5-6 and TRBJ2-3; TRBD2 matches 15 bases. J gave up 2 bases and V 3 bases, and 7 bases lay outside the gene matches. Germline lookup yields CDR1 SGHDT and CDR2 YYEEEE. The CDR3 extends over 18 amino acids. The CDR3 is CASSWGLAGGLDTDTQYF. CDR3 coding DNA: TGTGCCAGCAGCTGGGGACTAGCGGGGGGACTAGACACAGATACGCAGTATTTT.

The chain recombines TRBV7-3 with TRBJ2-1; no firm D call. This CDR3 spans 13 amino acids. The germline V gene encodes CDR1 SGHTA and CDR2 FQGTGA. Deletions cut 4 bases from V and 6 bases from J, with 10 bases between. As DNA, the CDR3 is TGTGCCAGCAGCTCCGCCGGGTTCAATGAGCAGTTCTTC. This encodes CASSSAGFNEQFF.

This chain joins TRBV19 and TRBJ1-5; TRBD1 aligns across 10 bases. The ends lost 3 bases at V and 7 bases at J; junction bases unmatched: 3. The CDR3 loop spans 14 amino acids. CDR1 and CDR2 from the germline V gene are LNHDA and SQIVND (reference sequence). CDR3 in DNA: TGTGCCAGTAGTATGGGGACAGGGGAACAGCCCCAGCATTTT. Translation gives CASSMGTGEQPQHF. The complete variable domain, with remaining parts taken from reference TRBV19 and TRBJ1-5, reads DGGITQSPKYLFRKEGQNVTLSCEQNLNHDAMYWYRQDPGQGLRLIYYSQIVNDFQKGDIAEGYSVSREKKESFPLTVTSAQKNPTAFYLCASSMGTGEQPQHFGDGTRLSIL.

The table lists this clone with a count of one. The chain carries TRBV6-6 and TRBJ1-5; no definite D call. This CDR3 has 16 residues. Trimming left V 2 bases short and J 0 bases short, with 11 bases between. CDR1 and CDR2 from the germline V gene are MNHNY and SVGAGI (reference sequence). The CDR3: CASSYDGNYSNQPQHF. The CDR3 DNA follows: TGTGCCAGCAGTTACGACGGGAACTATAGCAATCAGCCCCAGCATTTT.

The rearrangement links TRBV7-6 to TRBJ2-3; D uncertain. V lost 2 bases, J lost 8 bases, and 14 bases lay in between. The germline V gene has CDR1 SGHVS and CDR2 FNYEAQ. The CDR3 is made up of 14 amino acids. The CDR3 region is CASSLWQSRGTQYF. The CDR3 nucleotides read TGTGCCAGCAGCTTATGGCAGTCCCGTGGTACGCAGTATTTT.

A note on this clone: A junction boundary mismatches the germline segment, possibly from a read error. The chain links TRBV2 to TRBJ1-2, with 7 bases matching TRBD1. The CDR3 has 12 residues. From germline, CDR1 is SNHLY and CDR2 FYNNEI. In DNA form, the CDR3 reads TGTGCCAGCAGTGATTCAGGGGGGAACCCTCCCTTC. Amino acid sequence: CASSDSGGNPPF.

The V call is TRBV7-9, the J call TRBJ2-1; D is undetermined. Trimming removed 5 bases at V and 0 bases at J, with 17 bases between. This CDR3 has 17 amino acids. Germline V gene lookup returns CDR1 SEHNR and CDR2 FQNEAQ (reference sequence). DNA for the CDR3: TGTGCCAGCAGCCCCAGGCCAGCACAAGGCTCCTACAATGAGCAGTTCTTC. Translation gives CASSPRPAQGSYNEQFF.